The clone carrying this TCR beta chain has ten or more counts. Indicated time point: newly diagnosed GD, antithyroid drugs for less than 3 months. Researchers made the TCR library from RNA that was extracted from PBMCs. The germline V gene has CDR1 MDHEN and CDR2 SYDVKM. Trimming cost V 4 bases and J 2 bases, with 8 bases left between them. The CDR3 is made up of 13 amino acids. The data belong to a study of regulatory T cells in long-lasting Graves disease. The authors built TCR beta libraries using iRepertoire HTBI primers and Arm-PCR of CDR3 regions. TCRdb analysed the multiplex PCR reads with MiXCR anew, one entry per CDR3 protein. The sample carries some 330,000 distinct CDR3 sequences, 10% to 15% recorded once. The data also belong to a second study, concerning T cells in Graves' hyperthyroidism and ophthalmopathy.

The clonotype was recovered from a woman between 18 and 29 years old with Graves disease. This material consisted of peripheral blood mononuclear cells (PBMCs), taken at new diagnosis, from a patient treated with antithyroid drugs. The chain has TRBV28 and TRBJ2-5; the D gene is possibly TRBD2 (6 bases). CDR3 DNA sequence: TGTGCCAGCAGTTATGGGACTCAAGAGACCCAGTACTTC. Translation: CASSYGTQETQYF.